This entry lists 12 T cell receptor beta chains sequenced from one sample in a study of response to subunit inactivated influenza vaccine (dated by TCRdb to 2016 to 2019). Libraries were built with RT-PCR. TCRdb names Illumina HiSeq 2500 as the instrument used. TCRdb reran the public reads through fastp at Q25 and MiXCR, keeping productive beta chains. Identical CDR3 proteins give one entry, which carries the most common genes and DNA. This sample has roughly 790,000 distinct CDR3 sequences in its table, and around 20% of those were observed once. The ten largest clones represent roughly 10% of the sample. The sequencing here drew on PBMCs from blood, taken 4 to 6 days after vaccination. These receptors came from a man over 45 who received an inactivated influenza vaccine. Donor details come from another sample of the same person, matched by shared clones.

The J gene is TRBJ2-2, the V gene TRBV10-2; 10 bases fit TRBD2. The CDR3 extends over 14 amino acids. Germline V CDR1 and CDR2: WSHSY, SAAADI. V trimming: 5 bases; J trimming: 3 bases; junction bases outside the gene matches: 0. In nucleotides, the CDR3 is TGCGCCAGCAGTAGCGGGGGGGACACCGGGGAGCTGTTTTTT. Encoded protein: CASSSGGDTGELFF.

This chain joins TRBV27 and TRBJ2-5, with D possibly matching TRBD2 (5 bases). Per the germline V gene, CDR1 is MNHEY and CDR2 is SMNVEV (reference sequence). The CDR3 loop spans 16 amino acids. The V gene lost 5 bases and the J gene lost 4 bases, with 20 bases spanning the gap. The CDR3, as DNA: TGTGCCAGCAGTATCTCTAGCCCGCCGTCGGGAGAGACCCAGTACTTC. Protein product: CASSISSPPSGETQYF.

V and J are TRBV12-3 or TRBV12-4 and TRBJ2-1, with D perhaps matching TRBD2 (6 bases). The CDR3 consists of 17 residues. V was pared by 5 bases and J by 1 base, with 18 bases between. For the CDR3, the DNA is TGTGCCAGCAGTCCATCCTCCGGGACTCTATCCTACAATGAGCAGTTCTTC. Amino acids: CASSPSSGTLSYNEQFF.

The CDR3 region is CATSTIAFGNEQFF. The CDR3 coding sequence is TGTGCCACCAGCACTATAGCGTTCGGGAATGAGCAGTTCTTC. This chain uses TRBV15 with TRBJ2-1, with D maybe TRBD2 (5 bases). The V end was cut by 4 bases, the J end by 7 bases, with 14 bases between. Germline lookup yields CDR1 LNHNV and CDR2 YYDKDF (reference sequence). The CDR3 loop spans 14 amino acids.

This chain connects TRBV15 to TRBJ2-1; 11 nucleotides align to TRBD2. In germline, CDR1 is LNHNV, CDR2 YYDKDF (reference sequence). V shed 0 bases and J 4 bases; nucleotides not matched to a gene: 2. CDR3 length: 16 amino acids. The CDR3 nucleotides are TGTGCCACCAGCAGAGATCTAGCGGGGGGTTACAATGAGCAGTTCTTC. Its protein is CATSRDLAGGYNEQFF.

The chain joins TRBV11-2 to TRBJ2-7, with TRBD2 matching 11 bases. There are 15 residues in the CDR3. Germline assignment: CDR1 SGHAT and CDR2 FQNNGV. After removal of 4 bases from V and 0 bases from J, the junction contained 2 bases not matched to a gene. The CDR3 loop reads CASSSTSGVSYEQYF. The DNA of the CDR3 is TGTGCCAGCAGCTCGACTAGCGGGGTCTCCTACGAGCAGTACTTC.

This clonotype was observed a few times. The CDR3 is CASSWDRRDYSYEQYF. The CDR3 bases are TGTGCCAGCAGCTGGGATCGCAGGGATTACTCCTACGAGCAGTACTTC. The gene calls are TRBV5-6 and TRBJ2-7, with D possibly matching TRBD1 (5 bases). Trimming took 3 bases from V and 0 from J, leaving 16 bases between them. Per germline, CDR1 SGHDT and CDR2 YYEEEE. This CDR3 is built from 16 residues.

This clonotype has a handful of counts. J is TRBJ2-2 and V is TRBV12-3 or TRBV12-4; D ambiguous. Trimming removed 3 bases from V and 7 bases from J, with 9 bases in between. The CDR3 is 13 amino acids. CDR3 in amino acids: CASSLGANGELFF. CDR3 bases: TGTGCCAGCAGTTTGGGTGCGAACGGGGAGCTGTTTTTT.

The sample holds a few counts of this clonotype. The chain links TRBV7-7 to TRBJ2-7, with D tentatively TRBD2 (5 bases). This CDR3 region has 15 residues. Germline V gene sequence: CDR1 SSHAT, CDR2 FNYEAQ (reference sequence). The ends were cut back, 2 bases at V and 4 bases at J, with 15 bases in the middle. CDR3 residues: CASSLSAVGPYEQYF. CDR3 DNA: TGTGCCAGCAGCTTATCAGCGGTTGGCCCATACGAGCAGTACTTC.

The chain employs TRBV10-3 and TRBJ2-3; D is perhaps TRBD1 (5 bases). Deletions cut 0 bases from V and 2 bases from J, with 18 bases between. This CDR3 comprises 18 residues. Germline V CDR1 and CDR2: ENHRY, SYGVKD. The CDR3 DNA follows: TGTGCCATCAGTGAGTCCAGGGCGGAAGGTGTGGACACAGATACGCAGTATTTT. Translated, it gives CAISESRAEGVDTDTQYF.

This clonotype has more than one count but fewer than ten. This chain's CDR3 is CSVLSGGLDTGELFF. In DNA, the CDR3 is TGCAGCGTTTTATCCGGGGGCCTTGACACCGGGGAGCTGTTTTTT. The genes are TRBV29-1 and TRBJ2-2; D may correspond to TRBD1 or TRBD2 (6 bases each). The ends were cut back, 5 bases at V and 3 bases at J, with 16 bases in the middle. This CDR3 is built from 15 residues. CDR1 and CDR2 from the germline V gene are SQVTM and ANQGSEA.

V gene TRBV4-3 combines with J gene TRBJ2-7; D is undetermined. The germline gives CDR1 LGHNA, CDR2 YSLEER. This CDR3 spans 15 amino acids. The V end lost 0 bases, the J end lost 1 base, and 10 bases lay between the germline ends. The CDR3 DNA reads TGCGCCAGCAGCCAAGATATGGCCAGATCCTACGAGCAGTACTTC. Protein product: CASSQDMARSYEQYF.